Following are 8 T cell receptor beta chains from one sample sequenced in a study of blood T cell repertoires in COVID-19. Produced via immunoSEQ multiplex PCR; TCRdb's table is partial and in-frame only. Of some 250,000 clones listed, around 86% were seen once; the top ten hold 2.5% to 3.5%. Sample: PBMCs or T cells enriched from blood (not recorded which). The source of these receptors is a woman aged 40-49 years with acute COVID-19.

The chain links TRBV9 to TRBJ2-3; 7 bases agree with TRBD2. Germline trimming cut 1 base from V and 6 bases from J; bases unmatched to any gene: 14. The germline gives CDR1 SGDLS, CDR2 YYNGEE. CDR3 length equals 17 residues. In DNA form, the CDR3 reads TGTGCCAGCAGCGTAAAGGCTAGCGGACTGCTAGGGGATACGCAGTATTTT. It specifies CASSVKASGLLGDTQYF.

The chain recombines TRBV7-8 with TRBJ2-3; TRBD2 aligns across 7 bases. The CDR3 covers 14 residues. The J segment lost 6 bases and the V segment lost 1 base, leaving 4 bases of the junction unmatched. Germline V gene data show CDR1 as SGHVS and CDR2 as FQNEAQ. The CDR3 here is CASSLDGSGDTQYF. CDR3 DNA sequence: TGTGCCAGCAGCTTAGATGGTAGCGGGGATACGCAGTATTTT.

The rearrangement uses TRBV18 and TRBJ1-2, with D hard to call. The V and J ends lost 2 bases and 4 bases respectively, with 14 bases between them. Germline-derived CDR1 and CDR2 are KGHSH and LQKENI. This CDR3 comprises 15 residues. The CDR3 region is CASSPNSDGLYGYTF. Here the CDR3 DNA reads TGTGCCAGCTCACCAAACTCCGACGGACTCTATGGCTACACCTTC.

This chain connects TRBV6-1 to TRBJ1-2, with D possibly TRBD1 on 6 matching bases. In germline, CDR1 is MNHNS, CDR2 SASEGT. This CDR3 has 12 residues. The germline V and J ends were trimmed by 3 bases and 8 bases, with 10 bases remaining between them. The CDR3: CASSEAGVGYTF. The CDR3 DNA sequence: TGTGCCAGCAGTGAGGCAGGGGTCGGCTACACCTTC.

The rearrangement joins TRBV27 to TRBJ2-1, with a tentative D call TRBD1 (6 bases). The germline V gene has CDR1 MNHEY and CDR2 SMNVEV (reference sequence). Trimming removed 3 bases from V and 9 bases from J, with 18 bases in between. This CDR3 contains 15 residues. The CDR3 here is CASSLWGQFQGEQFF. The CDR3 nucleotides are TGTGCCAGCAGTTTGTGGGGACAATTTCAGGGTGAGCAGTTCTTC.

V is TRBV18 and J is TRBJ1-1; D may be TRBD1 (5 bases). The CDR3 spans 13 residues. Trimming left V 6 bases short and J 5 bases short, with 13 bases between. The germline gives CDR1 KGHSH, CDR2 LQKENI. The CDR3 DNA reads TGTGCCAGCTCGACCGGGGGATCGACTGAAGCTTTCTTT. It translates to CASSTGGSTEAFF.

The J gene is TRBJ2-1, the V gene TRBV11-3; TRBD2 agrees at 7 bases. CDR1 is SGHNT, CDR2 YENEEA, per germline. Germline trimming cut 6 bases from V and 0 bases from J; bases unmatched to any gene: 8. This CDR3 is 16 amino acids long. CDR3 in DNA: TGTGCCAGCAGGGCCGAGCGGGGAAGCTCCTACAATGAGCAGTTCTTC. Its translation: CASRAERGSSYNEQFF.

This clone occurred a few times. The chain links TRBV24-1 to TRBJ1-5; D is unclear. Germline lookup yields CDR1 KGHDR and CDR2 SFDVKD. This CDR3 has 12 residues. Trimming removed 6 bases at V and 4 bases at J, with 6 bases between. The CDR3 bases are TGTGCCACCAGTTCCGGGAATCAGCCCCAGCATTTT. This encodes CATSSGNQPQHF.